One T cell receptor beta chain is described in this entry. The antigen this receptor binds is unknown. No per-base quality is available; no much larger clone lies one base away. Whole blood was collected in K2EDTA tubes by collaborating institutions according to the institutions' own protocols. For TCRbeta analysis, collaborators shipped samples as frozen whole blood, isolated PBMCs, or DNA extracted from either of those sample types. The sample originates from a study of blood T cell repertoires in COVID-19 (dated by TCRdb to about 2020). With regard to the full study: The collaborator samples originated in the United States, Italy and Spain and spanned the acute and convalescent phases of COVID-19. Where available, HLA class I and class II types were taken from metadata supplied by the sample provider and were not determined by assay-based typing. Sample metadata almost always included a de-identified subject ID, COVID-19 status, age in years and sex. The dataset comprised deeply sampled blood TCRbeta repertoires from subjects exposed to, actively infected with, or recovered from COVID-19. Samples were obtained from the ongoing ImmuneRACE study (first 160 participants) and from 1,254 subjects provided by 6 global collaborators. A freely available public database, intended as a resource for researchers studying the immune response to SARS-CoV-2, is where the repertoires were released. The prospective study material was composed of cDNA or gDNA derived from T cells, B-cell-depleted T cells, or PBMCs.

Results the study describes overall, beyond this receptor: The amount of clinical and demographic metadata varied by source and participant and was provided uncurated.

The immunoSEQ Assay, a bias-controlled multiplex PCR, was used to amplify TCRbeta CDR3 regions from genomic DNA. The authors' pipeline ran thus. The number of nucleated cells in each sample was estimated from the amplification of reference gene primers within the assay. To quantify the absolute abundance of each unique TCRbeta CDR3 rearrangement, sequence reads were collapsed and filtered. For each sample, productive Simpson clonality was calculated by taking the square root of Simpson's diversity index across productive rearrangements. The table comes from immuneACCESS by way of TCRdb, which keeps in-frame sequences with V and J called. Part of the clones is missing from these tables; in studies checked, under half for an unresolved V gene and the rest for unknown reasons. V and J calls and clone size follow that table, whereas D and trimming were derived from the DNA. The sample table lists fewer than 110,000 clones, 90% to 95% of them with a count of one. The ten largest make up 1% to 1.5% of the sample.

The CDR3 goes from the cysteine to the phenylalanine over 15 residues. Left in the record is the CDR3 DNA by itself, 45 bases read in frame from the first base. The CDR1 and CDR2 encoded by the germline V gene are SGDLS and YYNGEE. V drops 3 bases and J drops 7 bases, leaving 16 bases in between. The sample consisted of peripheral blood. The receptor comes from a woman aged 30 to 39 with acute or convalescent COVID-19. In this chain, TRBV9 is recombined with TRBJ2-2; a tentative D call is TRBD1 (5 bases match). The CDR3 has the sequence CASSAMQGTYGELFF. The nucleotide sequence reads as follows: TGTGCCAGCAGCGCCATGCAGGGCACGTACGGGGAGCTGTTTTTT.